This paragraph reports one T cell receptor beta chain. The antigen is undetermined. This sample was included in a study of immune evolution from preneoplasia to lung adenocarcinoma. V was clipped by 8 bases and J by 6 bases; unmatched bases: 4. The CDR3 consists of 13 residues. Germline assignment: CDR1 LNHDA and CDR2 SQIVND (reference sequence). The protocol was immunoSEQ multiplex PCR, while the TCRdb copy is restricted to in-frame clones and leaves out a portion. The sample consists of thousands of clones, around 83% of them appearing once. Between the mid-2010s and the late 2010s, patients underwent resection in Japan or China. Each case's diagnosis was confirmed by two pathologists on H&E. Study conclusions and caveats: Normal lung had the highest top T cell clone frequencies. Later-stage lesions seemingly showed higher T cell density and diversity than normal lung.

Sequencing was carried out using FFPE adjacent normal lung tissue. The clonotype was recovered from a person aged 40 to 50 with lung adenocarcinoma. The chain recombines TRBV19 with TRBJ1-6, with 7 bases that match TRBD1. The CDR3 bases are TGTGCCAGTCACGACAGGGCTAATTCACCCCTCCACTTT. Its translation is CASHDRANSPLHF. Filled out from reference TRBV19 and TRBJ1-6, the complete variable domain reads DGGITQSPKYLFRKEGQNVTLSCEQNLNHDAMYWYRQDPGQGLRLIYYSQIVNDFQKGDIAEGYSVSREKKESFPLTVTSAQKNPTAFYLCASHDRANSPLHFGNGTRLTVT.